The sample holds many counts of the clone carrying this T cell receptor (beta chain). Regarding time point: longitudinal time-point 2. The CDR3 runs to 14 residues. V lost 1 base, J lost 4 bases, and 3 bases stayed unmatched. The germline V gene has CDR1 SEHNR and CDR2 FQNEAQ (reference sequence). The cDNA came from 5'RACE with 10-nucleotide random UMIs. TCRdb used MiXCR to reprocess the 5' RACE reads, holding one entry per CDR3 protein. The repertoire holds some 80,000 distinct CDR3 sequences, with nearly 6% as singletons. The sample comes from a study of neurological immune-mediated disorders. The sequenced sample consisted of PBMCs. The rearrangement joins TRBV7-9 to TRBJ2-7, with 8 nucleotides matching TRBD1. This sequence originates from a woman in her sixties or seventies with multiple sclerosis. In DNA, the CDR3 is TGTGCCAGCAGCTTAGACAGGGGGAGGTACGAGCAGTACTTC. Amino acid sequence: CASSLDRGRYEQYF. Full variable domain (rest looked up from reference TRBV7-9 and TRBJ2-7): DTGVSQNPRHKITKRGQNVTFRCDPISEHNRLYWYRQTLGQGPEFLTYFQNEAQLEKSRLLSDRFSAERPKGSFSTLEIQRTEQGDSAMYLCASSLDRGRYEQYFGPGTRLTVT.